One sample yielded the 26 T cell receptor beta chains listed below, sequenced in a study of T cells in Graves' hyperthyroidism and ophthalmopathy (dated 2019 in TCRdb). Library preparation used multiplex PCR. TCRdb shows the sequencer as Illumina HiSeq 2000. The TCR beta CDR3 regions were amplified from the RNA transcripts. The first round of RT-PCR for the TCR CDR3 was performed with the HTBI primer set and the Qiagen OneStep RT-PCR kit. The public reads were reanalyzed by TCRdb: fastp trimming at Q25, MiXCR alignment, in-frame beta chains only. Records with the same CDR3 protein are collapsed into one entry carrying the most frequent genes and DNA. The sample table records roughly 99,000 distinct CDR3 sequences; 16% of these occur just once. Together, the top ten hold less than 50% of the sample. Sequencing used blood. These receptors all come from a woman between 45 and 60 years old with Graves' hyperthyroidism.

In its sample, this clonotype was seen many times. The chain combines TRBV18 with TRBJ2-1; 8 bases match TRBD2. This CDR3 spans 14 amino acids. Germline V gives CDR1 KGHSH, CDR2 LQKENI. The junction had 5 bases not matched to a gene; V was cut back by 6 bases and J by 4 bases. CDR3 residues: CASSSLAGYNEQFF. For the CDR3, the DNA is TGTGCCAGCTCTTCTCTAGCGGGTTACAATGAGCAGTTCTTC.

The chain combines TRBV4-1 with TRBJ1-5; D uncertain. Trimming pared 6 bases from V and 2 bases from J, leaving 11 bases between. The CDR3 covers 14 residues. CDR1 is MGHRA, CDR2 YSYEKL, per germline. The CDR3 here is CASRETWGNQPQHF. The CDR3, as DNA: TGCGCCAGCAGGGAAACATGGGGCAATCAGCCCCAGCATTTT.

This clonotype occurred many times. The chain employs TRBV6-5 and TRBJ2-3; TRBD2 agrees at 10 bases. The CDR3 has 17 amino acids. V lost 2 bases to trimming and J lost 4 bases; unmatched junction nucleotides: 9. Germline V gives CDR1 MNHEY, CDR2 SVGAGI. The CDR3 is CASSYIWSGRAADTQYF. The CDR3 DNA reads TGTGCCAGCAGTTACATTTGGAGCGGGAGGGCCGCAGATACGCAGTATTTT.

The V and J genes are TRBV11-2 and TRBJ2-3; either TRBD1 or TRBD2 may fit D (5 bases each). Trimming stripped 3 bases from V and 2 bases from J, with 9 bases between. Germline V CDR1 and CDR2: SGHAT, FQNNGV. The CDR3 covers 14 residues. The CDR3 DNA reads TGTGCCAGCAGCTTCGGGACCAACACAGATACGCAGTATTTT. It specifies CASSFGTNTDTQYF. The complete variable domain, with remaining parts taken from reference TRBV11-2 and TRBJ2-3, reads EAGVAQSPRYKIIEKRQSVAFWCNPISGHATLYWYQQILGQGPKLLIQFQNNGVVDDSQLPKDRFSAERLKGVDSTLKIQPAKLEDSAVYLCASSFGTNTDTQYFGPGTRLTVL.

This clonotype was counted at least ten times. J is TRBJ2-4 and V is TRBV2; 12 positions match TRBD2. V shed 5 bases and J 1 base; nucleotides not matched to a gene: 3. The CDR3 has 16 amino acids. Germline V gene data show CDR1 as SNHLY and CDR2 as FYNNEI. DNA of the CDR3: TGTGCCAGCAGTTCCGGACTAGCGGGGGCCAAAAACATTCAGTACTTC. This encodes CASSSGLAGAKNIQYF.

The chain joins TRBV6-5 to TRBJ2-6, with D perhaps TRBD1 (6 bases). Germline-derived CDR1 and CDR2 are MNHEY and SVGAGI. The V gene lost 0 bases and the J gene lost 0 bases, with 9 bases spanning the gap. This CDR3 has 17 amino acids. The CDR3 protein is CASSYSGTPSGANVLTF. As DNA, the CDR3 is TGTGCCAGCAGTTACTCGGGGACACCCTCTGGGGCCAACGTCCTGACTTTC.

The rearrangement joins TRBV27 to TRBJ2-5, with TRBD2 identical over 13 bases. Germline assignment: CDR1 MNHEY and CDR2 SMNVEV (reference sequence). The ends lost 6 bases at V and 2 bases at J; junction bases unmatched: 12. This CDR3 has 18 amino acids. DNA for the CDR3: TGTGCCAGCAGGACGGGACTAGCGGGGATAAGATCTCAAGAGACCCAGTACTTC. Amino acid sequence: CASRTGLAGIRSQETQYF.

This clonotype was found many times. The V gene is TRBV7-3, the J gene TRBJ1-1; a weak D match, TRBD1 (5 bases). Trimming pared 5 bases from V and 4 bases from J, leaving 11 bases between. Looked up from germline, CDR1 is SGHTA and CDR2 is FQGTGA. This CDR3 spans 13 amino acids. This CDR3 is CASSTHQGTEAFF. CDR3 nucleotide sequence: TGTGCCAGCAGCACCCATCAGGGCACTGAAGCTTTCTTT.

V is TRBV15 and J is TRBJ2-3; 11 bases map to TRBD2. CDR3 length equals 16 residues. Germline assignment: CDR1 LNHNV and CDR2 YYDKDF (reference sequence). After removal of 3 bases from V and 3 bases from J, the junction contained 5 bases not matched to a gene. This CDR3 is CATSSPPSGRTDTQYF. The CDR3, as DNA: TGTGCCACCAGCAGTCCCCCTAGCGGGAGGACAGATACGCAGTATTTT.

This clonotype has a count of ten or more. The chain joins TRBV6-5 to TRBJ2-3; 9 bases are a match to TRBD2. The CDR3 is made up of 15 amino acids. Trimming at V came to 2 bases and at J to 2 bases, leaving 2 bases not matched to a gene. Germline V CDR1 and CDR2: MNHEY, SVGAGI. CDR3 loop: CASSYLAGNTDTQYF. The CDR3 nucleotides read TGTGCCAGCAGTTACCTAGCGGGGAACACAGATACGCAGTATTTT.

This clonotype was observed many times. This chain links TRBV29-1 with TRBJ2-1, with a weak D call TRBD1 (5 bases). The V and J ends lost 7 bases and 4 bases respectively, with 8 bases between them. CDR3 length: 11 residues. Per the germline V gene, CDR1 is SQVTM and CDR2 is ANQGSEA. For the CDR3, the DNA is TGCAGCGGAAGACAGTACAATGAGCAGTTCTTC. Translation gives CSGRQYNEQFF.

This clonotype was picked up many times. The genes are TRBV3-1 and TRBJ2-1; the match to TRBD1 covers 7 bases. This CDR3 region has 17 residues. CDR1 and CDR2 from the germline V gene are LGHDT and YNNKEL (reference sequence). After removal of 4 bases from V and 1 base from J, the junction contained 10 bases not matched to a gene. The CDR3 nucleotides read TGTGCCAGCAGCCCAGCCGGGACAGTCCCTTCCTACAATGAGCAGTTCTTC. Translation: CASSPAGTVPSYNEQFF.

The chain links TRBV29-1 to TRBJ2-7; no clear D. The CDR3 extends over 12 amino acids. The V and J ends lost 1 base and 6 bases respectively, with 10 bases between them. Germline V gene data show CDR1 as SQVTM and CDR2 as ANQGSEA. The CDR3 reads CSVEGNPGEQYF. The CDR3 bases are TGCAGCGTTGAAGGGAACCCCGGCGAGCAGTACTTC.

Many counts were recorded for this clonotype. The chain couples TRBV30 to TRBJ1-1; 8 bases map to TRBD1. V lost 4 bases and J lost 0; bases outside the gene matches: 4. Germline V lookup: CDR1 GTSNPN, CDR2 SVGIG (reference sequence). CDR3 length: 14 residues. This chain's CDR3 is CAWTRGPMNTEAFF. DNA for the CDR3: TGTGCCTGGACCAGGGGGCCCATGAACACTGAAGCTTTCTTT.

The table lists this clonotype with many counts. This sequence joins TRBV5-8 and TRBJ2-1, with D tentatively TRBD1 or TRBD2 (6 bases each). The germline CDR1 and CDR2 sequences are SGHTS and YDEGEE. Trimming took 0 bases from V and 9 from J, leaving 13 bases between them. The CDR3 has 14 amino acids. CDR3 nucleotides: TGTGCCAGCAGCTTGGACGGGGGCTCGGTTGAGCAGTTCTTC. Protein sequence: CASSLDGGSVEQFF.

This clonotype came up many times. The rearrangement joins TRBV18 to TRBJ2-1; either TRBD1 or TRBD2 may supply D (5 bases each). CDR1 and CDR2 (germline): KGHSH, LQKENI. This CDR3 has 15 amino acids. V lost 3 bases, J lost 2 bases, and 11 bases lay in between. The CDR3 DNA reads TGTGCCAGCTCACCGAAGGGGCGGGCCTACAATGAGCAGTTCTTC. Its protein product is CASSPKGRAYNEQFF. Looking up the rest from reference TRBV18 and TRBJ2-1 gives the full variable domain: NAGVMQNPRHLVRRRGQEARLRCSPMKGHSHVYWYRQLPEEGLKFMVYLQKENIIDESGMPKERFSAEFPKEGPSILRIQQVVRGDSAAYFCASSPKGRAYNEQFFGPGTRLTVL.

This clonotype showed up many times. This chain joins TRBV20-1 and TRBJ1-5; D gene unclear. The germline V and J ends were trimmed by 3 bases and 4 bases, with 10 bases remaining between them. CDR1 is DFQATT and CDR2 is SNEGSKA in the germline V gene (reference sequence). CDR3 size: 13 residues. The CDR3 nucleotides read TGCAGTGCTAGGCCGGGTCGAAATCAGCCCCAGCATTTT. This gives the protein CSARPGRNQPQHF.

This clonotype was picked up many times. The genes are TRBV6-1 and TRBJ2-3; 11 bases agree with TRBD2. Looked up from germline, CDR1 is MNHNS and CDR2 is SASEGT. V shed 6 bases and J 1 base; nucleotides not matched to a gene: 6. This CDR3 contains 16 residues. For the CDR3, the DNA is TGTGCCAGCAGAGTAGGGGGACTAGCGGGCACAGATACGCAGTATTTT. Translated: CASRVGGLAGTDTQYF.

This clonotype has ten or more counts. V is TRBV29-1 and J is TRBJ2-2, with a possible D match to TRBD1 (7 bases). The CDR3 is 17 residues long. V was trimmed by 0 bases and J by 6 bases, leaving 20 bases between them. Per the germline V gene, CDR1 is SQVTM and CDR2 is ANQGSEA. CDR3 nucleotide sequence: TGCAGCGTTGAAGATCGGGGAGACAGGGAGGAATCCGGGGAGCTGTTTTTT. It yields the protein CSVEDRGDREESGELFF.

This clonotype was observed at least ten times. J is TRBJ1-1 and V is TRBV3-1; no definite D call. The CDR3 is 14 residues long. Germline CDR1 and CDR2: LGHDT and YNNKEL (reference sequence). Between the trimmed V and J ends, which lost 4 bases and 4 bases, there was a span of 13 bases. The CDR3 loop is CASSRLMGSTEAFF. The CDR3 DNA is TGTGCCAGCAGCCGACTAATGGGAAGCACTGAAGCTTTCTTT.

In this sample, this clonotype turned up many times. This chain links TRBV12-3 or TRBV12-4 with TRBJ1-1; 12 bases fit TRBD1. The trim removed 5 bases at V and 4 bases at J, leaving 11 bases unmatched. The CDR3 covers 17 residues. CDR3 protein: CASSPERDRGRSTEAFF. The CDR3 DNA follows: TGTGCCAGCAGTCCCGAGAGGGACAGGGGGCGATCCACTGAAGCTTTCTTT.

This clonotype showed up many times. The V and J genes are TRBV29-1 and TRBJ2-2; tentatively, D is TRBD2 (5 bases). The CDR3 consists of 13 residues. Trimming removed 3 bases from V and 5 bases from J, with 10 bases in between. Per germline, CDR1 SQVTM and CDR2 ANQGSEA. CDR3 amino acids: CSVEEVLTGELFF. The CDR3, as DNA: TGCAGCGTTGAGGAGGTTCTTACCGGGGAGCTGTTTTTT.

There are many counts of this clonotype. The rearrangement joins TRBV7-9 to TRBJ2-4; D uncertain. Trimming pared 5 bases from V and 7 bases from J, leaving 15 bases between. The germline V gene has CDR1 SEHNR and CDR2 FQNEAQ (reference sequence). The CDR3 length is 14 residues. The CDR3 reads CASSPPGPGNIQYF. CDR3 nucleotide sequence: TGTGCCAGCAGCCCGCCAGGACCCGGGAACATTCAGTACTTC. Looking up the rest from reference TRBV7-9 and TRBJ2-4 gives the full variable domain: DTGVSQNPRHKITKRGQNVTFRCDPISEHNRLYWYRQTLGQGPEFLTYFQNEAQLEKSRLLSDRFSAERPKGSFSTLEIQRTEQGDSAMYLCASSPPGPGNIQYFGAGTRLSVL.

A few counts support this clonotype. The chain couples TRBV20-1 to TRBJ1-2; 9 bases line up with TRBD1. The CDR3 has 17 amino acids. The J segment lost 4 bases and the V segment lost 0 bases, leaving 12 bases of the junction unmatched. CDR1 and CDR2 (germline): DFQATT, SNEGSKA (reference sequence). CDR3 DNA: TGCAGTGCTAGAGACCACCCGGGACAGGGATCAAGCTATGGCTACACCTTC. The encoded protein is CSARDHPGQGSSYGYTF.

The chain employs TRBV11-2 and TRBJ1-1; unclear D gene. This CDR3 is 14 amino acids long. V was shortened by 5 bases and J by 4 bases, with 14 bases between the two germline ends. Germline V gene lookup returns CDR1 SGHAT and CDR2 FQNNGV. The chain's CDR3 is CASSPGFASTEAFF. CDR3 nucleotide sequence: TGTGCCAGCAGCCCCGGATTCGCCAGCACTGAAGCTTTCTTT.

This clonotype was counted many times. The chain has TRBV6-1 and TRBJ1-3; D may be TRBD1 (5 bases). The CDR3 covers 14 residues. V lost 5 bases to trimming and J lost 0 bases, with 8 bases between them. Germline CDR1 reads MNHNS; CDR2 reads SASEGT. The CDR3 DNA follows: TGTGCCAGCAGTCAGGGACGCTCTGGAAACACCATATATTTT. It specifies CASSQGRSGNTIYF.